A single T cell receptor beta chain is shown here with its context. What this receptor recognizes is not known. No per-base quality is available; no much larger clone lies one base away. This sample's time point label indicates: pre-sensitization, week 0. The sample's treatment or condition label, decoded: therapeutic diphenylcyclopropenone sensitization with weekly scalp DPC. Blood at each patch-test visit was drawn before the patch test was applied. Patients were eligible if aged 18 to 70, diagnosed with alopecia and judged suitable for DPC therapy, and pregnant patients were excluded. Unfractionated whole blood was collected in Tempus Blood RNA tubes, and total RNA was extracted from that blood. The library was made by RACE. The listed sequencing device is NextSeq 500. During library preparation, unique molecular identifiers were attached to individual cDNA molecules so that TCRs could be counted quantitatively and reproducibly. From each blood RNA sample, both TCR alpha and TCR beta chains were sequenced. The paper's processing steps were these. A median of about 87,000 TCRs per sample was observed, with a range of roughly 20,000 to 700,000. V, J and CDR3 annotation of the TCR reads was performed with the Decombinator software suite. Every sample was subsampled to the same number of TCRs (28,000) for the PS versus PT1 abundance plots. Expanded TCRs were defined as absent before sensitization and observed at least eight times at the 2-week time point. The public sequencing data were trimmed at Q25 with fastp and processed into clonotypes with MiXCR by TCRdb, which kept only in-frame beta chains. Entries are consolidated by CDR3 protein sequence, retaining the most common genes and DNA. The V and J calls, along with clone size, are taken from TCRdb and not from the paper's own processing. Present in this sample are over 300,000 distinct CDR3 sequences, roughly 4.6% of which were seen just once. Jointly, the top ten make up just over 2.5% of the sample.

The sample originates from a study of human T cells and chemical hapten exposure (dated by TCRdb to the early 2020s). For the study in its entirety: For sensitization, 2% DPC in acetone was applied to a 2 cm by 2 cm area of upper inner arm skin. Patch testing on the upper back used Finn chambers containing 0.01% DPC, with scoring done after 6 days according to International Contact Dermatitis Research Group standards. Approximately 28 alopecia patients gave blood for TCR sequencing at one to four time points (pre-sensitization, 2, 6 and 24 weeks). The libraries were sequenced as a pool, and the TCR yield per sample differed mostly because of small variations in library volumes within the pool. This study followed changes in the peripheral blood TCR repertoire in vivo during primary and secondary sensitization of alopecia patients to the hapten diphenylcyclopropenone (DPC). The patient cohort, mostly female, included alopecia areata with under or over 50% scalp involvement, alopecia totalis and alopecia universalis. Weekly therapeutic DPC doses were additionally applied to the scalp of patients throughout the roughly 25-week study period. Blood samples were taken from patients before sensitization (week 0) and at 2, 6 and about 24 weeks after DPC sensitization. Points the paper makes about the study in general: Because every patient had alopecia, a presumed autoimmune disease, the patients' immune response might differ from that of healthy individuals. Expanded TCRs formed significantly more large CDR3 similarity clusters than pre-sensitization or healthy control sets, consistent with antigen-driven responses. Patch test score was positively correlated with the number of PT1 expanded TCRs, with significance at thresholds 8, 16 and 32 but not at 4. No change with DPC sensitization was found in the number of TCRs above 1 in 1000 frequency, and no evidence of global repertoire structure alterations was found. After repeated subsampling, changes were observed in the strength of the expansion versus patch-test correlation and in the threshold at which the correlation became significant.

CDR1 and CDR2 are read off the germline V gene as SGHAT and FQNNGV. Counted from cysteine to phenylalanine, this CDR3 has 15 amino acids. Of the read, only the CDR3 DNA is kept; its 45 bases are in frame from base 1. Trimming removed 1 base from V and 2 bases from J, leaving 8 bases between the germline ends. The sequence came from a woman aged 50 to 60 with alopecia areata. Some clones in this sample may be carry-over from other donors' samples. The specimen comprised whole blood, sampled in connection with sensitization to the hapten diphenylcyclopropenone (DPC). The rearranged segments are TRBV11-2 and TRBJ2-2, with no reliable assignment of the D segment. The CDR3 region reads CASSLGARNTGELFF. The sequenced DNA: TGTGCCAGCAGCTTAGGGGCAAGAAACACCGGGGAGCTGTTTTTT.